A single sample gave rise to the 6 T cell receptor beta chains below, sequenced in a study of T cell repertoires in MIS-A myocarditis. Sequenced by immunoSEQ multiplex PCR; TCRdb stores in-frame clones only, minus some. The sample carries a few thousand clones, around 75% recorded once. Sequencing was performed on interventricular septum heart tissue obtained at autopsy. Source of these receptors: a man aged 18 to 30 with fulminant myocarditis from multisystem inflammatory syndrome in adults (MIS-A) after COVID-19.

The V call is TRBV2, the J call TRBJ2-2, with D perhaps matching TRBD1 or TRBD2 (5 bases each). CDR3 length: 17 amino acids. Trimming took 4 bases from V and 3 from J, leaving 18 bases between them. Germline assignment: CDR1 SNHLY and CDR2 FYNNEI. The CDR3 sequence is CASSASGTRDDTGELFF. In DNA form, the CDR3 reads TGTGCCAGCAGTGCTTCCGGGACCCGGGACGACACCGGGGAGCTGTTTTTT.

V is TRBV4-2 and J is TRBJ2-1; TRBD1 might be the D (6 bases). The V and J ends lost 0 bases and 8 bases respectively, with 20 bases between them. This CDR3 region has 17 residues. Germline V CDR1 and CDR2: LGHNA, YNFKEQ. The DNA for the CDR3 is TGTGCCAGCAGCCAAGAAGGTGGTGGACAGCCAGGCCATGAGCAGTTCTTC. Translating gives CASSQEGGGQPGHEQFF.

This clone showed up just a few times. This chain joins TRBV10-3 and TRBJ2-7; D is ambiguous. The germline gives CDR1 ENHRY, CDR2 SYGVKD. The length of the CDR3 is 13 residues. The V end lost 0 bases, the J end lost 1 base, and 4 bases lay between the germline ends. The CDR3 spells CAISESESYEQYF. The DNA for the CDR3 is TGTGCCATCAGTGAGTCCGAATCCTACGAGCAGTACTTC.

This clone appeared once. The genes are TRBV5-1 and TRBJ2-2, with TRBD1 matching 11 bases. The CDR3 runs to 15 residues. V trimming: 6 bases; J trimming: 7 bases; junction bases outside the gene matches: 8. The V gene's germline CDR1 is SGHRS and CDR2 YFSETQ. CDR3 sequence reads: CASTHGQGAIGELFF. In DNA form, the CDR3 reads TGCGCCAGCACTCATGGACAGGGGGCTATCGGGGAGCTGTTTTTT.

The chain links TRBV6-5 to TRBJ2-2, with a possible D match to TRBD1 (6 bases). Trimming stripped 0 bases from V and 7 bases from J, with 12 bases between. Germline V CDR1 and CDR2: MNHEY, SVGAGI. The CDR3 contains 15 residues. The CDR3 reads CASSYSSGAIGELFF. CDR3 sequence (DNA): TGTGCCAGCAGTTACTCGTCAGGGGCGATCGGGGAGCTGTTTTTT.

This clone was picked up one time. This chain joins TRBV29-1 and TRBJ2-7; tentatively, D is TRBD1 (5 bases). The germline V and J ends were trimmed by 6 bases and 7 bases, with 13 bases remaining between them. CDR3 length: 11 residues. Germline V gene sequence: CDR1 SQVTM, CDR2 ANQGSEA. This CDR3 is CSVTVIGEQYF. The CDR3 bases are TGCAGCGTGACAGTTATAGGGGAGCAGTACTTC.